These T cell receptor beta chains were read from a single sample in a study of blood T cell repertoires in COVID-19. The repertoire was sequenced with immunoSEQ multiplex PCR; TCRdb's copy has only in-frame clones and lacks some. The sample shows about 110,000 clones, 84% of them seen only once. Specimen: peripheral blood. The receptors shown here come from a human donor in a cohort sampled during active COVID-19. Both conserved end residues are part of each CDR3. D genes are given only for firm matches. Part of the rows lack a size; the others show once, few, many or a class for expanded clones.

cdr3_aa: CASSIRSGRALGTDTQYF
cdr3_nt: TGTGCCAGTAGTATACGGAGCGGGAGGGCCTTAGGCACAGATACGCAGTATTTT
v_call: TRBV19
d_call: TRBD2
clone_size: .
j_call: TRBJ2-3
cdr3_length: 18

cdr3_aa: CASSKGGVTYEQYF
cdr3_nt: TGTGCCAGCTCGAAAGGGGGGGTAACCTACGAGCAGTACTTC
v_call: TRBV18
d_call: .
clone_size: .
j_call: TRBJ2-7
cdr3_length: 14

cdr3_aa: CASSRGHLSGNTIYF
cdr3_nt: TGTGCCAGCAGCCGAGGACATCTCTCTGGAAACACCATATATTTT
v_call: TRBV14
d_call: .
clone_size: .
j_call: TRBJ1-3
cdr3_length: 15

cdr3_aa: CASSGQMTYTDTQYF
cdr3_nt: TGTGCCAGTAGTGGACAGATGACGTACACAGATACGCAGTATTTT
v_call: TRBV19
d_call: .
clone_size: .
j_call: TRBJ2-3
cdr3_length: 15

cdr3_aa: CASSATSGSPGSYNEQFF
cdr3_nt: TGTGCCAGCAGCGCGACTAGCGGGAGCCCGGGGTCCTACAATGAGCAGTTCTTC
v_call: TRBV7-3
d_call: TRBD2
clone_size: .
j_call: TRBJ2-1
cdr3_length: 18

cdr3_aa: CAWSVGGSADTQYF
cdr3_nt: TGTGCCTGGAGTGTGGGCGGGAGTGCAGATACGCAGTATTTT
v_call: TRBV30
d_call: TRBD2
clone_size: few
j_call: TRBJ2-3
cdr3_length: 14

cdr3_aa: CATRLEGGNYGYTF
cdr3_nt: TGTGCCACCCGCCTCGAGGGAGGAAACTATGGCTACACCTTC
v_call: TRBV6-5
d_call: .
clone_size: few
j_call: TRBJ1-2
cdr3_length: 14

cdr3_aa: CSGIRDTRWSEAFF
cdr3_nt: TGCAGCGGAATACGGGACACGCGTTGGTCTGAAGCTTTCTTT
v_call: TRBV29-1
d_call: .
clone_size: .
j_call: TRBJ1-1
cdr3_length: 14

cdr3_aa: CASSRLAGEAGELFF
cdr3_nt: TGCGCCAGCAGCAGACTAGCGGGAGAGGCCGGGGAGCTGTTTTTT
v_call: TRBV5-1
d_call: TRBD2
clone_size: few
j_call: TRBJ2-2
cdr3_length: 15

cdr3_aa: CASSIVSAGEGTEAFF
cdr3_nt: TGTGCCAGTAGTATTGTGTCTGCGGGGGAAGGCACTGAAGCTTTCTTT
v_call: TRBV19
d_call: .
clone_size: few
j_call: TRBJ1-1
cdr3_length: 16

cdr3_aa: CASRTSGASSTDTQYF
cdr3_nt: TGTGCCAGCAGGACGAGCGGGGCCTCTAGCACAGATACGCAGTATTTT
v_call: TRBV25-1
d_call: TRBD2
clone_size: .
j_call: TRBJ2-3
cdr3_length: 16

cdr3_aa: CASSSWTGLNTEAFF
cdr3_nt: TGTGCCAGCAGCTCATGGACAGGGCTGAACACTGAAGCTTTCTTT
v_call: TRBV7-2
d_call: TRBD1
clone_size: once
j_call: TRBJ1-1
cdr3_length: 15

cdr3_aa: CASSPQGSIPEQFF
cdr3_nt: TGTGCCAGCAGCCCACAGGGGTCTATCCCCGAGCAGTTCTTC
v_call: TRBV14
d_call: TRBD1
clone_size: large
j_call: TRBJ2-1
cdr3_length: 14

cdr3_aa: CASSSIGLAGASTQYF
cdr3_nt: TGTGCCAGCAGCTCCATTGGACTAGCGGGAGCTTCTACGCAGTATTTT
v_call: TRBV7-2
d_call: TRBD2
clone_size: .
j_call: TRBJ2-3
cdr3_length: 16

cdr3_aa: CAWSKDGLTQGAFF
cdr3_nt: TGTGCCTGGAGTAAGGACGGACTAACTCAAGGAGCTTTCTTT
v_call: TRBV30
d_call: .
clone_size: .
j_call: TRBJ1-1
cdr3_length: 14

cdr3_aa: CAWVSGQGRETQYF
cdr3_nt: TGTGCCTGGGTGTCGGGACAGGGGCGAGAGACCCAGTACTTC
v_call: TRBV30
d_call: TRBD1
clone_size: .
j_call: TRBJ2-5
cdr3_length: 14

cdr3_aa: CASSDSGAKAYNEQFF
cdr3_nt: TGCGCCAGCAGTGATTCGGGAGCCAAGGCTTACAATGAGCAGTTCTTC
v_call: TRBV10-1
d_call: .
clone_size: .
j_call: TRBJ2-1
cdr3_length: 16

cdr3_aa: CASSLNGQGNGYTF
cdr3_nt: TGCGCCAGCAGCTTGAACGGACAGGGGAATGGCTACACCTTC
v_call: TRBV5-1
d_call: TRBD1
clone_size: .
j_call: TRBJ1-2
cdr3_length: 14

cdr3_aa: CASSPGLENTEAFF
cdr3_nt: TGCGCCAGCAGCCCAGGCCTCGAGAACACTGAAGCTTTCTTT
v_call: TRBV5-1
d_call: .
clone_size: .
j_call: TRBJ1-1
cdr3_length: 14

cdr3_aa: CASSQGGGAGQPQHF
cdr3_nt: TGCGCCAGCAGCCAAGGAGGGGGCGCCGGTCAGCCCCAGCATTTT
v_call: TRBV4-1
d_call: TRBD1
clone_size: few
j_call: TRBJ1-5
cdr3_length: 15

cdr3_aa: CASSTPSGTSGRGELFF
cdr3_nt: TGTGCCAGCAGTACCCCTTCCGGGACTAGCGGGAGAGGGGAGCTGTTTTTT
v_call: TRBV27
d_call: TRBD2
clone_size: .
j_call: TRBJ2-2
cdr3_length: 17

cdr3_aa: CASSRDRSSYNSPLHF
cdr3_nt: TGTGCCAGCAGTCGGGACAGGAGCTCCTATAATTCACCCCTCCACTTT
v_call: TRBV27
d_call: TRBD1
clone_size: .
j_call: TRBJ1-6
cdr3_length: 16

cdr3_aa: CASRSGGSYNEQFF
cdr3_nt: TGTGCCAGCAGAAGCGGGGGCTCCTACAATGAGCAGTTCTTC
v_call: TRBV28
d_call: TRBD2
clone_size: .
j_call: TRBJ2-1
cdr3_length: 14

cdr3_aa: CASSLAQGQETQYF
cdr3_nt: TGTGCCAGCAGCTTAGCGCAGGGGCAAGAGACCCAGTACTTC
v_call: TRBV11-1
d_call: .
clone_size: .
j_call: TRBJ2-5
cdr3_length: 14

cdr3_aa: CASTPGGLTEAFF
cdr3_nt: TGTGCCAGCACCCCCGGGGGGCTCACTGAAGCTTTCTTT
v_call: TRBV12-3/TRBV12-4
d_call: .
clone_size: .
j_call: TRBJ1-1
cdr3_length: 13

cdr3_aa: CASRGTGTYTQYF
cdr3_nt: TGTGCCAGCAGGGGGACAGGGACTTATACGCAGTATTTT
v_call: TRBV6-5
d_call: TRBD1
clone_size: .
j_call: TRBJ2-3
cdr3_length: 13

cdr3_aa: CASSLKLPGTGSYEQYF
cdr3_nt: TGCGCCAGCAGCTTGAAGTTGCCCGGGACAGGATCCTACGAGCAGTACTTC
v_call: TRBV5-1
d_call: TRBD1
clone_size: .
j_call: TRBJ2-7
cdr3_length: 17

cdr3_aa: CASSLGGTVYNEQFF
cdr3_nt: TGTGCCAGCAGCTTGGGGGGGACAGTCTACAATGAGCAGTTCTTC
v_call: TRBV5-5
d_call: TRBD1
clone_size: .
j_call: TRBJ2-1
cdr3_length: 15

cdr3_aa: CASSLWGADRNTIYF
cdr3_nt: TGCGCCAGCAGCTTGTGGGGTGCGGACAGAAACACCATATATTTT
v_call: TRBV5-1
d_call: .
clone_size: .
j_call: TRBJ1-3
cdr3_length: 15

cdr3_aa: CASTETGFPQFF
cdr3_nt: TGTGCCAGTACGGAGACAGGGTTCCCCCAGTTCTTC
v_call: TRBV19
d_call: TRBD1
clone_size: .
j_call: TRBJ2-1
cdr3_length: 12

cdr3_aa: CASSISRGHRTNYGYTF
cdr3_nt: TGTGCCAGTAGTATCTCCAGGGGACACCGAACTAACTATGGCTACACCTTC
v_call: TRBV19
d_call: .
clone_size: .
j_call: TRBJ1-2
cdr3_length: 17

cdr3_aa: CASSYSRGPYEQFF
cdr3_nt: TGTGCCAGCAGTTACTCGCGGGGACCCTATGAGCAGTTCTTC
v_call: TRBV6-5
d_call: .
clone_size: .
j_call: TRBJ2-1
cdr3_length: 14

cdr3_aa: CASSQAGQNYGYTF
cdr3_nt: TGTGCCAGCAGCCAGGCGGGACAGAACTATGGCTACACCTTC
v_call: TRBV3-1/TRBV3-2
d_call: TRBD1
clone_size: .
j_call: TRBJ1-2
cdr3_length: 14